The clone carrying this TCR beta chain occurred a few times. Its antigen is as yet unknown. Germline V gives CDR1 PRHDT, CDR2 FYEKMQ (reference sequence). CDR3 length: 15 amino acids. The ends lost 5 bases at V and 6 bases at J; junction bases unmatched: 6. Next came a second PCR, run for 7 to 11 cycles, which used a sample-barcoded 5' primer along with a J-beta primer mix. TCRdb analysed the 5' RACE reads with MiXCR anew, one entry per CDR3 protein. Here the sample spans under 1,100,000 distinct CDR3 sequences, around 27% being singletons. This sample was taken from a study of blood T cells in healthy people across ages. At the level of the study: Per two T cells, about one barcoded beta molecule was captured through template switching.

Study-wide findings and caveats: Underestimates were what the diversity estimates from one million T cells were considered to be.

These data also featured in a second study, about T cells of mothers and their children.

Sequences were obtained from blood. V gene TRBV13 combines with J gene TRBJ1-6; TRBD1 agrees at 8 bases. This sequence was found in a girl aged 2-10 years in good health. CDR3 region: CASSPSGQVNSPLHF. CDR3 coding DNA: TGTGCCAGCAGCCCCTCGGGACAGGTTAATTCACCCCTCCACTTT.